These T cell receptor beta chains were read from a single sample in a study of blood T cell repertoires in COVID-19. Using immunoSEQ multiplex PCR, the repertoire was profiled, and TCRdb retains in-frame clones only, with some absent. Among 370,000 or so clones listed, approximately 87% were seen once. The sequenced sample was PBMCs or T cells enriched from blood (not recorded which). These receptors all stem from a man under 40 who had recovered from COVID-19. The CDR3 runs from the conserved cysteine through the conserved F or W. The order of the fields is clone size, D gene, J gene, V gene, CDR3 DNA, CDR3 protein. D genes are given only for firm matches. Clone size appears in some rows only: once, few, many, or a class for an expanded clone.

NA NA TRBJ1-1 TRBV12-3/TRBV12-4 TGTGCCACTTCAATGACAGTCTACACTGAAGCTTTCTTT CATSMTVYTEAFF
NA NA TRBJ2-7 TRBV10-2 TGCGCCAGCAGTGAGGATCCTGGACATATCCCCTACGAGCAGTACTTC CASSEDPGHIPYEQYF
NA NA TRBJ1-1 TRBV5-1 TGCGCCAGCAGCTTGCTCGGGGTGGACACTGAAGCTTTCTTT CASSLLGVDTEAFF
NA TRBD1 TRBJ1-5 TRBV15 TGTGCCACCAGCACAGACAGGGAAAATCAGCCCCAGCATTTT CATSTDRENQPQHF
few NA TRBJ2-5 TRBV19 TGTGCCAGTAGCGGGGGTTGGGAGACCCAGTACTTC CASSGGWETQYF
NA NA TRBJ1-2 TRBV18 TGTGCCAGCTCACCAGCGGCCTCAGACAACTATGGCTACACCTTC CASSPAASDNYGYTF
NA TRBD1 TRBJ1-2 TRBV6-4 TGTGCCAGCAGGGGACAGGGGGAGGATGGCTACACCTTC CASRGQGEDGYTF
NA NA TRBJ1-2 TRBV30 TGTGCCTGGAGGTTATATGGCTACACCTTC CAWRLYGYTF
NA NA TRBJ1-1 TRBV5-4 TGTGCCAGCAGCTTTTTTCAGGGTGAAGCTTTCTTT CASSFFQGEAFF
NA NA TRBJ2-2 TRBV11-2 TGTGCCAGCAGCTTAGACAGGGGAAGGGCCGGGGAGCTGTTTTTT CASSLDRGRAGELFF
NA TRBD1 TRBJ1-1 TRBV6-5 TGTGCCAGCAGTTTATACCAGGGGGCGCTTAGCACTGAAGCTTTCTTT CASSLYQGALSTEAFF
NA NA TRBJ1-1 TRBV29-1 TGCAGCGGGGGAGAGGGTGTCGGAGCTTTCTTT CSGGEGVGAFF
few TRBD2 TRBJ2-5 TRBV5-6 TGTGCCAGCAGCCGGGGGGATTTGGAGACCCAGTACTTC CASSRGDLETQYF
NA TRBD1 TRBJ2-3 TRBV6-4 TGTGCCAGCGGAACAGGGGGTGGTGGCACAGATACGCAGTATTTT CASGTGGGGTDTQYF
NA NA TRBJ1-3 TRBV9 TGTGCCAGCAGCGGGAGGGACACCATATATTTT CASSGRDTIYF
NA TRBD1 TRBJ1-2 TRBV7-9 TGTGCCAGCAGCCCTCGACAGGGCCAGGGGAGAGGCTACACCTTC CASSPRQGQGRGYTF
NA NA TRBJ1-6 TRBV6-2/TRBV6-3 TGTGCCAGCAGTTTCCCCCCGAGCAATTCACCCCTCCACTTT CASSFPPSNSPLHF
NA TRBD2 TRBJ2-2 TRBV27 TGTGCCAGCAGTTCCGGGAGGGGAGGGGAGCTGTTTTTT CASSSGRGGELFF
NA NA TRBJ2-5 TRBV7-2 TGTGCCAGCAGCTTAATGCTCAGGGCCCAAGAGACCCAGTACTTC CASSLMLRAQETQYF
few NA TRBJ1-1 TRBV5-4 TGTGCCAGCAGCTGGTCGAGTAAGAACACTGAAGCTTTCTTT CASSWSSKNTEAFF
NA TRBD1 TRBJ2-7 TRBV6-5 TGTGCCAGCAGGGACACAGGGGTCGGCGAGCAGTACTTC CASRDTGVGEQYF
NA NA TRBJ2-4 TRBV7-8 TGTGCCAGCAGCCTTCTGGGGGGTGAGGAGTACTTC CASSLLGGEEYF
once NA TRBJ2-1 TRBV4-3 TGCGCCAGCAGCCAAGAAACTCGCAATGAGCAGTTCTTC CASSQETRNEQFF
NA TRBD2 TRBJ2-1 TRBV5-5 TGTGCCAGCAGCTTGGCTCGGGGGGTAGAGCAGTTCTTC CASSLARGVEQFF
NA NA TRBJ1-1 TRBV30 TGTGCCTGGAGTGTAGGGGGTAACACTGAAGCTTTCTTT CAWSVGGNTEAFF
NA NA TRBJ1-1 TRBV2 TGTGCCAGCAGGCGCCGGGGGGACACTGAAGCTTTCTTT CASRRRGDTEAFF
NA NA TRBJ2-2 TRBV7-9 TGTGCCAGCAGCTCGCGCCCGAACACCGGGGAGCTGTTTTTT CASSSRPNTGELFF
NA NA TRBJ2-7 TRBV27 TGTGCCAGCAGTCCCTTCCGACAGTCCTACGAGCAGTACTTC CASSPFRQSYEQYF
NA TRBD1 TRBJ1-4 TRBV27 TGTGCCAGCAGTCCAACCCCGGGACAGGGTTTTGAAAAACTGTTTTTT CASSPTPGQGFEKLFF
NA NA TRBJ1-1 TRBV11-1 TGTGCCAGCGGGAGACCGGGACTAACAGCTTTCTTT CASGRPGLTAFF
NA TRBD1 TRBJ1-1 TRBV18 TGTGCCAGCTCACCAGGACAGGGTCGGACTGAAGCTTTCTTT CASSPGQGRTEAFF